This entry describes one T cell receptor beta chain. CDR3 length: 13 residues. Germline V gene lookup returns CDR1 ENHRY and CDR2 SYGVKD. V dropped 5 bases and J dropped 5 bases, with 9 bases sitting between them. CD8+CD57+ cell expansion, shown by flow cytometry, had occurred in the patients selected for sequencing. All patients were therapy-naive when blood was sampled. Genomic DNA provided the template from which TCR beta VDJ and CDR3 profiles were obtained. One entry per CDR3 protein, called by TCRdb with MiXCR from the reads. Of 400,000 to 600,000 distinct CDR3 sequences listed, around 33% are singletons. This entry belongs to a study of CD8+CD57+ T cells in acquired aplastic anemia.

The receptor was isolated from a human donor with aplastic anemia. The sample was sorted CD4+, CD8+, or CD8+CD57+ T cells (not recorded which) from PBMCs. The V and J genes are TRBV10-3 and TRBJ1-4, with D possibly being TRBD1 (5 bases). The CDR3 region has the DNA TGTGCCATCAGTAGAGGGGACAATGAAAAACTGTTTTTT. It specifies CAISRGDNEKLFF.